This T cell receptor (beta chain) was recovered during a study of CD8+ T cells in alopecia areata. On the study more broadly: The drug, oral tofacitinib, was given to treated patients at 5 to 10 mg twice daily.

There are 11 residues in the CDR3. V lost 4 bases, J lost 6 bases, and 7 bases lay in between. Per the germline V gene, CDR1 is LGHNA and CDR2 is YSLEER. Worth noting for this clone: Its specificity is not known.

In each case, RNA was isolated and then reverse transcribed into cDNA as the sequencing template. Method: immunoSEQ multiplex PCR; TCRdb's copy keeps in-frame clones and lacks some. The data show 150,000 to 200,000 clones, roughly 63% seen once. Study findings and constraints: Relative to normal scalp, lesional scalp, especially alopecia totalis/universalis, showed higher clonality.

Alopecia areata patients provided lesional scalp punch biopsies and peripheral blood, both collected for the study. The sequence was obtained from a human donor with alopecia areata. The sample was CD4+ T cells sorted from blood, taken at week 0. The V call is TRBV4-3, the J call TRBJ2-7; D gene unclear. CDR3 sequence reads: CASSLGSEQYF. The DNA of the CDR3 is TGCGCCAGCAGCCTCGGAAGCGAGCAGTACTTC.